Following are 6 T cell receptor beta chains from one sample sequenced in a study of vaccination and CD4 T cells after COVID-19. For these TCRs, the target antigens are not known. Regarding treatment: roughly 11-day PBMC culture with coronavirus spike peptide pools or control peptides (ViraFEST assay). Sequenced with the Oncomine TCR Beta short-read assay was DNA taken from cultured CD4+ T cells. MiXCR was run by TCRdb on the PCR reads, yielding one entry per CDR3 protein. The table records about 14,000 distinct CDR3 sequences, about 30% of them present only once. Source: CD4+ T cells from blood, cultured in vitro, taken after SARS-CoV-2 vaccination. These receptors were taken from a human donor who had recovered from COVID-19.

This clonotype was detected a few times. This rearrangement joins TRBV6-1 to TRBJ2-1; the D gene is possibly TRBD2 (6 bases). The CDR3 has 15 amino acids. V was shortened by 11 bases and J by 7 bases, with 24 bases between the two germline ends. The germline V gene has CDR1 MNHNS and CDR2 SASEGT. This CDR3 is CALAPGRGRLNEQFF. The CDR3 nucleotides are TGTGCCCTCGCGCCAGGGCGGGGACGTTTAAATGAGCAGTTCTTC.

This chain links TRBV7-2 with TRBJ2-5; 16 bases are shared with TRBD2. The V segment lost 11 bases and the J segment 5 bases; nucleotides outside the gene matches: 8. Per the germline V gene, CDR1 is SGHTA and CDR2 is FQGNSA. This CDR3 is 15 amino acids long. CDR3 region: CASGTSGRAGETQYF. For the CDR3, the DNA is TGTGCCTCTGGGACTAGCGGGAGGGCCGGGGAGACCCAGTACTTC.

This chain connects TRBV9 to TRBJ1-1, with D possibly matching TRBD1 (6 bases). This CDR3 has 16 amino acids. V lost 0 bases, J lost 4 bases, and 16 bases lay in between. Germline lookup yields CDR1 SGDLS and CDR2 YYNGEE. The CDR3, as DNA: TGTGCCAGCAGCGTAGAGGGACATGGATTAGGCACTGAAGCTTTCTTT. It codes for CASSVEGHGLGTEAFF.

The rearrangement links TRBV7-9 to TRBJ2-5, with TRBD2 matching 12 bases. J gave up 5 bases and V 2 bases, and 3 bases lay outside the gene matches. The CDR3 extends over 15 amino acids. CDR1 is SEHNR, CDR2 FQNEAQ, per germline (reference sequence). The CDR3 protein is CASSLRTSGGETQYF. The CDR3 nucleotides read TGTGCCAGCAGCTTAAGAACTAGCGGGGGGGAGACCCAGTACTTC.

This clonotype was seen more than once but under ten times. J is TRBJ1-5 and V is TRBV19, with no clear D. Looked up from germline, CDR1 is LNHDA and CDR2 is SQIVND (reference sequence). V lost 8 bases to trimming and J lost 2 bases, with 19 bases between them. There are 16 residues in the CDR3. The CDR3 region has the DNA TGTGCCAGTCATATTTCGACGGGTATAGGCAATCAGCCCCAGCATTTT. Protein product: CASHISTGIGNQPQHF.

J is TRBJ2-7 and V is TRBV7-3; weak D call: TRBD2 (5 bases). Trimming took off 0 bases at V and 4 bases at J, with 7 bases between the two ends. CDR3 size: 13 residues. The germline V gene has CDR1 SGHTA and CDR2 FQGTGA. CDR3 coding DNA: TGTGCCAGCAGCTTAACGAGCGGTTACGAGCAGTACTTC. Protein sequence: CASSLTSGYEQYF.